This T cell receptor beta chain was identified during a study of blood T cells in healthy people across ages. CDR1 and CDR2 from the germline V gene are LGHDT and YNNKEL (reference sequence). CDR3 length equals 12 residues. V shed 7 bases and J shed 3 bases, with 9 bases lying between them. A second 7 to 11 cycle PCR used barcoded and J-beta primers. A template-switch adaptor with 12 random nucleotides tagged each cDNA molecule. TCRdb re-called the 5' RACE reads through MiXCR, storing one row per CDR3 protein. The sample includes hundreds of thousands of distinct CDR3 sequences, around 45% of them seen just once. Broader study findings: Across the age range, TCR beta diversity per million T cells fell in a roughly linear way.

Every sample gave at least 5 micrograms of total RNA when it was extracted. Concerning this clonotype: Its antigen is unidentified.

This clonotype was sampled from a woman aged 60-75 years in good health. The sequencing sample was made of blood. The chain is built from TRBV3-1 and TRBJ1-1; possible D gene TRBD1, 6 bases. The chain's CDR3 is CASTEGDTEAFF. The CDR3 DNA follows: TGTGCCAGCACTGAGGGGGACACTGAAGCTTTCTTT.